The rows below give T cell receptor beta chains drawn from one sample of a study of T-cell memory formation after mild COVID-19. TCRdb re-called the 5' RACE reads through MiXCR, storing one row per CDR3 protein. The sample holds approximately 410,000 distinct CDR3 sequences, roughly a quarter seen once. Material: PBMCs or a T cell subset sorted from them (not recorded which). The receptors were gathered from an adult woman who had mild COVID-19 (a few samples of this study predate the infection). Cell type and time point are not known. CDR3s leave out the opening cysteine and the closing phenylalanine or tryptophan.

v_gene	j_gene	CDR3aa
TRBV12-3/TRBV12-4	TRBJ1-2	ASKRSSQDGYT
TRBV12-3/TRBV12-4	TRBJ2-5	ASSRGLAGVETQY
TRBV7-2	TRBJ1-2	ASSLDWAANYGYT
TRBV15	TRBJ2-3	ATSREVDTQY
TRBV15	TRBJ2-1	ATSTAGGYNEQF
TRBV6-2/TRBV6-3	TRBJ2-5	ASSNQETQY
TRBV12-3/TRBV12-4	TRBJ2-2	ASSLQEGLTGELF
TRBV7-6	TRBJ2-5	ASSLKRLAFGTQY
TRBV9	TRBJ1-3	ASSLDGSGNTIY
TRBV2	TRBJ2-1	ASSSTRPGEQF
TRBV12-3/TRBV12-4	TRBJ2-7	ASSLRLARSYEQY
TRBV12-3/TRBV12-4	TRBJ2-3	ASSPSGDVDTQY
TRBV5-1	TRBJ2-1	ASSEGLAGGRHSEQF
TRBV18	TRBJ1-1	ASSPPLADEAF
TRBV7-9	TRBJ2-3	ASRQSGGTDTQY
TRBV20-1	TRBJ2-1	SAHPIRGNNEQF
TRBV7-9	TRBJ1-2	ASSFQLGGYGYT
TRBV12-3/TRBV12-4	TRBJ1-1	ASSFARGAF
TRBV7-3	TRBJ2-3	ASSQWVRIGLAATDTQY
TRBV19	TRBJ1-1	ASNTGSNTEAF
TRBV6-6	TRBJ1-2	ASSWKGAANYGYT
TRBV4-3	TRBJ2-3	ASSPMGDTQY
TRBV19	TRBJ2-7	ASSIALHYEQY
TRBV7-2	TRBJ2-1	ASSPSYNEQF
TRBV29-1	TRBJ1-1	SGEGLWGTEAF
TRBV6-2/TRBV6-3	TRBJ2-2	ASSSHPFNTGELF
TRBV2	TRBJ2-3	ASRARLADYTDTQY
TRBV19	TRBJ2-1	ASSIVDRGQNEQF
TRBV3-1	TRBJ2-7	ASSQSGPSYEQY
TRBV29-1	TRBJ1-2	SVRTGDYGYT
TRBV12-3/TRBV12-4	TRBJ2-7	ASSSGTDSSYEQY
TRBV6-2/TRBV6-3	TRBJ1-5	ASSYTGIRQPQH
TRBV2	TRBJ1-4	ASRRVSGGEKLF
TRBV29-1	TRBJ2-3	SVNTGADTQY
TRBV18	TRBJ1-5	ASSLTREDQPQH